This passage covers 16 T cell receptor beta chains from one sample sequenced in a study of cytomegalovirus exposure and HLA in healthy donors. With 60 Vbeta and 13 Jbeta primers, the PCR was carried out. TCRdb's table, derived via immunoSEQ multiplex PCR, lists solely in-frame clones and lacks some. The sample has over 100,000 clones, roughly 79% seen once. Specimen: PBMCs. The receptors stem from a woman aged 50 to 60 in good health and CMV-seropositive.

Many counts were recorded for this clone. The genes are TRBV2 and TRBJ1-1; 9 bases are a match to TRBD1. Trimming removed 5 bases from V and 4 bases from J; junction bases left unmatched: 5. This CDR3 is built from 14 residues. From germline, CDR1 is SNHLY and CDR2 FYNNEI. The CDR3 nucleotides are TGTGCCAGCAGTCCAGACAGGGGGAGCACTGAAGCTTTCTTT. Translated: CASSPDRGSTEAFF.

This clone was seen a handful of times. This sequence joins TRBV29-1 and TRBJ2-1; 13 bases match TRBD2. The trim removed 7 bases at V and 6 bases at J, leaving 15 bases unmatched. CDR1 is SQVTM and CDR2 is ANQGSEA in the germline V gene. The CDR3 extends over 17 amino acids. The CDR3 sequence is CSAKGLAGTSLGNEQFF. In DNA form, the CDR3 reads TGCAGCGCCAAGGGACTAGCGGGAACATCCCTTGGCAATGAGCAGTTCTTC.

This rearrangement joins TRBV7-8 to TRBJ2-3, with D possibly matching TRBD2 (6 bases). V was pared by 11 bases and J by 2 bases, with 11 bases between. Germline V CDR1 and CDR2: SGHVS, FQNEAQ. This CDR3 contains 12 residues. The CDR3 region is CAWGEDTDTQYF. The CDR3 DNA sequence: TGTGCCTGGGGGGAAGACACAGATACGCAGTATTTT.

V is TRBV5-1 and J is TRBJ2-2, with a tentative D call TRBD1 (6 bases). The V gene lost 2 bases and the J gene lost 3 bases, with 14 bases spanning the gap. This CDR3 spans 16 amino acids. In germline, CDR1 is SGHRS, CDR2 YFSETQ. The CDR3 loop reads CASSFPRDKYTGELFF. For the CDR3, the DNA is TGCGCCAGCAGCTTTCCCCGGGACAAATACACCGGGGAGCTGTTTTTT. Full variable domain (rest looked up from reference TRBV5-1 and TRBJ2-2): KAGVTQTPRYLIKTRGQQVTLSCSPISGHRSVSWYQQTPGQGLQFLFEYFSETQRNKGNFPGRFSGRQFSNSRSEMNVSTLELGDSALYLCASSFPRDKYTGELFFGEGSRLTVL.

The rearrangement links TRBV29-1 to TRBJ2-2, with TRBD2 matching over 14 bases. Germline CDR1 is SQVTM and CDR2 is ANQGSEA. The CDR3 has 16 residues. With 0 bases clipped from V and 5 bases from J, the junction kept 2 bases outside the gene matches. CDR3 sequence: CSVEERTSGRTGELFF. In DNA, the CDR3 is TGCAGCGTTGAAGAGAGGACTAGCGGGAGGACCGGGGAGCTGTTTTTT.

V usage is TRBV2 and J usage is TRBJ2-7; D is possibly TRBD1 (6 bases). Germline V CDR1 and CDR2: SNHLY, FYNNEI. This CDR3 region has 12 residues. The V end was cut by 6 bases, the J end by 3 bases, with 9 bases between. The CDR3 spells CASRKGGYEQYF. The CDR3 DNA is TGTGCCAGCAGGAAAGGGGGCTACGAGCAGTACTTC.

In its sample, this clone was seen once. This chain joins TRBV7-9 and TRBJ2-1, with 10 bases aligning to TRBD1. Germline lookup yields CDR1 SEHNR and CDR2 FQNEAQ (reference sequence). Losses at the gene ends were 6 bases for V and 4 bases for J; bases not matched to a gene: 6. The CDR3 contains 15 residues. The CDR3, as DNA: TGTGCCAGCAGGGGGCCGGGACAGGGGTACAATGAGCAGTTCTTC. Translated: CASRGPGQGYNEQFF.

Concerning this clone itself: A junction boundary mismatches the germline segment, possibly from a read error. This chain links TRBV27 with TRBJ2-4; weak D call: TRBD1 (5 bases). Germline assignment: CDR1 MNHEY and CDR2 SMNVEV (reference sequence). The CDR3 runs 15 residues. In nucleotides, the CDR3 is TGTGCCAGCTTTTGGTGGAGCCAGGGAAAAAACAGTCAGTACTTC. It yields the protein CASFWWSQGKNSQYF.

The V gene is TRBV7-2, the J gene TRBJ2-1; maybe TRBD2 (5 bases). The CDR3 length is 13 residues. The germline V gene encodes CDR1 SGHTA and CDR2 FQGNSA. V was cut by 1 base and J by 7 bases, with 8 bases left in between. The CDR3 sequence is CASSLGGLNEQFF. In DNA form, the CDR3 reads TGTGCCAGCAGCTTAGGCGGGCTAAATGAGCAGTTCTTC.

The chain uses TRBV6-6 and TRBJ2-7, with a weak D call TRBD1 (7 bases). The CDR3 runs 16 residues. V lost 7 bases, J lost 4 bases, and 23 bases lay in between. CDR1 is MNHNY, CDR2 SVGAGI, per germline (reference sequence). The CDR3 bases are TGTGCCAGCACCGACCGCAGGGGGGAGAGGTGGTACGAGCAGTACTTC. This codes for CASTDRRGERWYEQYF.

The chain recombines TRBV5-1 with TRBJ2-7, with a tentative D call TRBD2 (5 bases). CDR3 length: 13 residues. The V end was cut by 4 bases, the J end by 2 bases, with 10 bases between. CDR1 and CDR2 (germline): SGHRS, YFSETQ. The CDR3 DNA reads as TGCGCCAGCAGCGAGCGGCCCACCTACGAGCAGTACTTC. Amino acid sequence: CASSERPTYEQYF.

CDR3 nucleotide sequence: TGTGCCAGCAGTGGGCAGGGGGTGATCTCCTACGAGCAGTACTTC. This sequence encodes CASSGQGVISYEQYF. The chain employs TRBV2 and TRBJ2-5; 7 bases match TRBD1. The assigned J gene may be wrong: the sequence end matches TRBJ2-7 better. CDR1 and CDR2 (germline): SNHLY, FYNNEI. The CDR3 has 15 residues.

V usage is TRBV6-1 and J usage is TRBJ2-5; the D gene is possibly TRBD2 (7 bases). CDR3 size: 14 residues. V was pared by 6 bases and J by 5 bases, with 16 bases between. Germline lookup yields CDR1 MNHNS and CDR2 SASEGT. The CDR3 region is CASRGAWGGETQYF. The CDR3 coding sequence is TGTGCCAGCAGGGGGGCGTGGGGAGGGGAGACCCAGTACTTC.

The chain has TRBV6-6 and TRBJ2-2; 7 nucleotides agree with TRBD2. Germline CDR1 and CDR2: MNHNY and SVGAGI (reference sequence). After removal of 5 bases from V and 9 bases from J, the junction contained 9 bases not matched to a gene. This CDR3 is 14 amino acids long. The CDR3 region is CASSSSSGRRELFF. DNA of the CDR3: TGTGCCAGCAGTAGTTCTAGCGGTAGGAGGGAGCTGTTTTTT.

The table lists this clone with a count of one. The chain carries TRBV18 and TRBJ1-2; tentative D call: TRBD1 (5 bases). The V end lost 2 bases, the J end lost 3 bases, and 13 bases lay between the germline ends. This CDR3 is built from 15 residues. From germline, CDR1 is KGHSH and CDR2 LQKENI. The CDR3 region is CASSPYRDSDYGYTF. DNA for the CDR3: TGTGCCAGCTCACCATACCGGGACTCGGACTATGGCTACACCTTC. The full variable domain, completed using reference TRBV18 and TRBJ1-2, is NAGVMQNPRHLVRRRGQEARLRCSPMKGHSHVYWYRQLPEEGLKFMVYLQKENIIDESGMPKERFSAEFPKEGPSILRIQQVVRGDSAAYFCASSPYRDSDYGYTFGSGTRLTVV.

The gene calls are TRBV7-8 and TRBJ2-7, with 8 nucleotides matching TRBD1. Per the germline V gene, CDR1 is SGHVS and CDR2 is FQNEAQ. The CDR3 is made up of 13 amino acids. J lost 2 bases, V lost 8 bases, and 5 bases had no gene match. The CDR3 loop reads CASGQGIAYEQYF. The CDR3, as DNA: TGTGCCAGCGGACAGGGAATCGCCTACGAGCAGTACTTC.